This T cell receptor beta chain is from a study of beta chain features in type 1 diabetes. Study-level information: The study examined about 110,000,000 sorted cells across all samples.

Markers CD45RO/CCR7/CD25/CD127/CD95/CD27 served to sort CD4+ naive, central memory, regulatory and stem cell-like memory cells. Findings and caveats of the study: In every one of the four CD4+ subsets, TCRB CDR3s were moderately but significantly shorter in Type 1 diabetes patients. PCR may have favored shorter templates equally in patients and controls.

Comment on this clone: Its antigen is as yet unknown.

Of the isolated RNA, all was reverse transcribed, and so the sequenced material was expressed TCRB transcripts. Assay: immunoSEQ multiplex PCR; the TCRdb copy retains only in-frame clones and omits some. The sample carries some 350,000 clones, around an eighth recorded once. The source material was naive CD4+ T cells from blood. The sequence derives from a woman aged 18-35 years with type 1 diabetes.

The CDR3 nucleotides read TGTGCCAGCAGTTTAGTAAGGAAGGGGGATACGCAGTATTTT. Protein sequence: CASSLVRKGDTQYF. The rearrangement uses TRBV27 and TRBJ2-3, with D possibly being TRBD1 (5 bases). The germline gives CDR1 MNHEY, CDR2 SMNVEV (reference sequence). The V end was cut by 2 bases, the J end by 6 bases, with 12 bases between. The CDR3 contains 14 residues.